This T cell receptor (beta chain) was captured by sequencing in a study of blood T cells in healthy people across ages. The wider study: About one barcoded beta molecule per two T cells was the capture yield of template switching. Study observations and caveats: Long-lived donors carried more naive CD4+ cells and greater diversity than aged donors.

A second PCR of about 7 to 12 cycles used a sample-barcoded 5' primer and a J-beta primer mix. A 12-random-nucleotide template-switch adaptor tagged each cDNA molecule. In TCRdb, the 5' RACE reads were re-called with MiXCR into one record per CDR3 protein. Seen here are around 800,000 distinct CDR3 sequences, more than 25% observed once, and the top ten hold 3%. A remark on this clonotype: Its specificity is not known.

These data also formed part of another study, on T cells of mothers and their children.

The sample taken for sequencing was blood. The receptor was isolated from a boy between 10 and 17 years old in good health.

The CDR3 protein is CASSLGDSLNYEQYF. CDR3 DNA: TGCGCCAGCAGCTTGGGGGACAGCTTGAACTACGAGCAGTACTTC. The genes are TRBV5-1 and TRBJ2-7; TRBD1 agrees at 7 bases. V was clipped by 0 bases and J by 3 bases; unmatched bases: 6. The CDR3 is 15 amino acids. CDR1 is SGHRS and CDR2 is YFSETQ in the germline V gene.